The rows below give T cell receptor beta chains drawn from one sample of a study of vaccination and CD4 T cells after COVID-19. TCRdb itself ran the PCR reads through MiXCR, one entry per CDR3 protein. The sample carries 4,000 to 4,500 distinct CDR3 sequences, roughly 30% recorded once. Their antigen targets remain unknown. Sequencing was done on a sample of CD4+ T cells from blood, cultured in vitro. These receptors were taken from a human donor who had recovered from COVID-19. Each CDR3 is given with its conserved first and last residue. A D gene is named only where the DNA matches it firmly. Part of the rows lack a size; the others show once, few, many or a class for expanded clones.

clone size: few; J gene: TRBJ2-1; CDR3 length: 13; V gene: TRBV24-1; D gene: TRBD2; CDR3 DNA: TGTGCCACCAGTGATGCTCGGGGGGAAGAGCAGTTCTTC; CDR3 protein: CATSDARGEEQFF
clone size: NA; J gene: TRBJ1-4; CDR3 length: 16; V gene: TRBV20-1; D gene: TRBD1; CDR3 DNA: TGCAGTGCTCGGGGGGACATTAGGGGGCTTAATGAAAAACTGTTTTTT; CDR3 protein: CSARGDIRGLNEKLFF
clone size: few; J gene: TRBJ2-3; CDR3 length: 14; V gene: TRBV2; D gene: NA; CDR3 DNA: TGTGCCAGCAGTGAATACGCAGACACAGATACGCAGTATTTT; CDR3 protein: CASSEYADTDTQYF
clone size: few; J gene: TRBJ2-3; CDR3 length: 17; V gene: TRBV7-3; D gene: TRBD2; CDR3 DNA: TGTGCCAGCAGCTTATGGTCGCTAGCGGGGGGGACAGATACGCAGTATTTT; CDR3 protein: CASSLWSLAGGTDTQYF
clone size: NA; J gene: TRBJ1-5; CDR3 length: 14; V gene: TRBV19; D gene: NA; CDR3 DNA: TGTGCCAGTAGTTCGCCGATACCCAATCAGCCCCAGCATTTT; CDR3 protein: CASSSPIPNQPQHF
clone size: NA; J gene: TRBJ1-4; CDR3 length: 16; V gene: TRBV27; D gene: NA; CDR3 DNA: TGTGCCAGCAGTAGAAAATGGCGGGGGCAGGGTGAAAAACTGTTTTTT; CDR3 protein: CASSRKWRGQGEKLFF
clone size: NA; J gene: TRBJ1-6; CDR3 length: 15; V gene: TRBV19; D gene: NA; CDR3 DNA: TGTGCCAGTGGTCCGAAAAGTGTCCTTGATTCACCCCTCCACTTT; CDR3 protein: CASGPKSVLDSPLHF
clone size: NA; J gene: TRBJ2-1; CDR3 length: 16; V gene: TRBV7-8; D gene: TRBD2; CDR3 DNA: TGTGCCAGCAGCCTAGGGAGCGGGGGCGGGTACAATGAGCAGTTCTTC; CDR3 protein: CASSLGSGGGYNEQFF
clone size: few; J gene: TRBJ1-3; CDR3 length: 13; V gene: TRBV9; D gene: NA; CDR3 DNA: TGTGCCAGCAGCGTAGAGGGGGGTAACACCATATATTTT; CDR3 protein: CASSVEGGNTIYF
clone size: few; J gene: TRBJ2-3; CDR3 length: 13; V gene: TRBV20-1; D gene: NA; CDR3 DNA: TGCAGTGCTAGGAGGGGGGCTACAGATACGCAGTATTTT; CDR3 protein: CSARRGATDTQYF
clone size: NA; J gene: TRBJ1-1; CDR3 length: 16; V gene: TRBV11-2; D gene: NA; CDR3 DNA: TGTGCCAGCAGCCGCCTTGCGGGCAGGGTAGGAACTGAAGCTTTCTTT; CDR3 protein: CASSRLAGRVGTEAFF
clone size: NA; J gene: TRBJ2-7; CDR3 length: 12; V gene: TRBV30; D gene: NA; CDR3 DNA: TGTGCCTGGAGTCCGATACCCTACGAGCAGTACTTC; CDR3 protein: CAWSPIPYEQYF
clone size: few; J gene: TRBJ1-1; CDR3 length: 13; V gene: TRBV2; D gene: NA; CDR3 DNA: TGTGCCAGCAGTGAAAGGAGGGACACTGAAGCTTTCTTT; CDR3 protein: CASSERRDTEAFF
clone size: few; J gene: TRBJ2-1; CDR3 length: 15; V gene: TRBV2; D gene: NA; CDR3 DNA: TGTGCCAGCGTAGGAACAGGGAGCTCCTACAATGAGCAGTTCTTC; CDR3 protein: CASVGTGSSYNEQFF
clone size: medium-sized; J gene: TRBJ2-7; CDR3 length: 14; V gene: TRBV3-1; D gene: TRBD2; CDR3 DNA: TGTGCCAGCAGCCAAGGAGCGGGGTCCTACGAGCAGTACTTC; CDR3 protein: CASSQGAGSYEQYF
clone size: few; J gene: TRBJ1-2; CDR3 length: 13; V gene: TRBV12-3/TRBV12-4; D gene: TRBD1; CDR3 DNA: TGTGCCAGCAGTCCCTGGGACAGCGGGGGCTACACCTTC; CDR3 protein: CASSPWDSGGYTF
clone size: few; J gene: TRBJ1-6; CDR3 length: 17; V gene: TRBV30; D gene: NA; CDR3 DNA: TGTGCCTGGAGTGTACGGGCCCACGGGTTGGGTAATTCACCCCTCCACTTT; CDR3 protein: CAWSVRAHGLGNSPLHF
clone size: few; J gene: TRBJ1-1; CDR3 length: 11; V gene: TRBV7-2; D gene: NA; CDR3 DNA: TGTGCCAGCAGCTTATACCTTGAAGCTTTCTTT; CDR3 protein: CASSLYLEAFF
clone size: NA; J gene: TRBJ2-1; CDR3 length: 14; V gene: TRBV7-3; D gene: NA; CDR3 DNA: TGTGCCAGCAGCTTAAACCGGCGGGGTGAGCAAGAGTTCTTC; CDR3 protein: CASSLNRRGEQEFF
clone size: NA; J gene: TRBJ2-2; CDR3 length: 18; V gene: TRBV7-9; D gene: NA; CDR3 DNA: TGTGCCAGCAGCTTAGTCGGTAAGCAGGCTACTAACACCAGGGAGCTGTTTTTT; CDR3 protein: CASSLVGKQATNTRELFF
clone size: few; J gene: TRBJ2-3; CDR3 length: 17; V gene: TRBV7-6; D gene: NA; CDR3 DNA: TGTGCCAGCAGCTTAGGACTGGGGGGCGGGGGCCCAGATACGCAGTATTTT; CDR3 protein: CASSLGLGGGGPDTQYF
clone size: NA; J gene: TRBJ2-2; CDR3 length: 16; V gene: TRBV7-8; D gene: NA; CDR3 DNA: TGTGCCAGCAGCCCCGTTGGGGGGCCGAACACCGGGGAGCTGTTTTTT; CDR3 protein: CASSPVGGPNTGELFF
clone size: NA; J gene: TRBJ1-6; CDR3 length: 14; V gene: TRBV10-3; D gene: TRBD1; CDR3 DNA: TGTGCCATCAGTGTGACAGGGGACGGCTCACCCCTCCACTTT; CDR3 protein: CAISVTGDGSPLHF
clone size: few; J gene: TRBJ1-1; CDR3 length: 13; V gene: TRBV4-2; D gene: TRBD1; CDR3 DNA: TGTGCCAGCAGCCAACGGACAGGGGATGAAGCTTTCTTT; CDR3 protein: CASSQRTGDEAFF
clone size: NA; J gene: TRBJ1-3; CDR3 length: 15; V gene: TRBV6-1; D gene: NA; CDR3 DNA: TGTGCCAGCAGTGCAAACAGGGTGGGATGGGATACCATATATTTT; CDR3 protein: CASSANRVGWDTIYF
clone size: NA; J gene: TRBJ1-5; CDR3 length: 14; V gene: TRBV27; D gene: TRBD1; CDR3 DNA: TGTGCCAGCAGTCCCGGGACAGGGAATCAGCCCCAGCATTTT; CDR3 protein: CASSPGTGNQPQHF
clone size: NA; J gene: TRBJ2-1; CDR3 length: 15; V gene: TRBV27; D gene: NA; CDR3 DNA: TGTGCCAGCAGGTTGGGCGGCAGCTCCTACAATGAGCAGTTCTTC; CDR3 protein: CASRLGGSSYNEQFF
clone size: NA; J gene: TRBJ2-7; CDR3 length: 15; V gene: TRBV2; D gene: NA; CDR3 DNA: TGTGCCAGCACCCCGGGACTCACACCGGGATACGAGCAGTACTTC; CDR3 protein: CASTPGLTPGYEQYF
clone size: large; J gene: TRBJ2-7; CDR3 length: 12; V gene: TRBV6-1; D gene: TRBD1; CDR3 DNA: TGTGCCAGCAGATCCACAGGGGGCGAGCAGTACTTC; CDR3 protein: CASRSTGGEQYF
clone size: few; J gene: TRBJ2-3; CDR3 length: 16; V gene: TRBV6-1; D gene: NA; CDR3 DNA: TGTGCCAGCACCCCCCGGGGCCGAACCTCCACAGATACGCAGTATTTT; CDR3 protein: CASTPRGRTSTDTQYF
clone size: NA; J gene: TRBJ2-7; CDR3 length: 14; V gene: TRBV2; D gene: NA; CDR3 DNA: TGTGCCAGCAACCGACAGTACGGGCTTTCCGAGCAGTACTTC; CDR3 protein: CASNRQYGLSEQYF
clone size: few; J gene: TRBJ1-1; CDR3 length: 12; V gene: TRBV20-1; D gene: NA; CDR3 DNA: TGCAGTGCTAGAGCAGGCAACACTGAAGCTTTCTTT; CDR3 protein: CSARAGNTEAFF
clone size: few; J gene: TRBJ2-3; CDR3 length: 16; V gene: TRBV9; D gene: TRBD2; CDR3 DNA: TGTGCCAGCAGCGTAGAAGGCAGCGGGAGATTGGGTACGCAGTATTTT; CDR3 protein: CASSVEGSGRLGTQYF
clone size: medium-sized; J gene: TRBJ1-5; CDR3 length: 17; V gene: TRBV27; D gene: NA; CDR3 DNA: TGTGCCAGCAGTCCCCAAGGGACGGGCGCACGCAATCAGCCCCAGCATTTT; CDR3 protein: CASSPQGTGARNQPQHF
clone size: NA; J gene: TRBJ2-2; CDR3 length: 15; V gene: TRBV6-2/TRBV6-3; D gene: TRBD1; CDR3 DNA: TGTGCCAGCAGTTACAGGGGGCCTAACACCGGGGAGCTGTTTTTT; CDR3 protein: CASSYRGPNTGELFF
clone size: NA; J gene: TRBJ1-6; CDR3 length: 13; V gene: TRBV30; D gene: NA; CDR3 DNA: TGTGCCTGCGAGGACAGCTTTAATTCACCCCTCCACTTT; CDR3 protein: CACEDSFNSPLHF
clone size: medium-sized; J gene: TRBJ1-5; CDR3 length: 17; V gene: TRBV27; D gene: NA; CDR3 DNA: TGTGCCAGCAGTTTATACGGCGGAGAGTATAGCAATCAGCCCCAGCATTTT; CDR3 protein: CASSLYGGEYSNQPQHF
clone size: NA; J gene: TRBJ1-5; CDR3 length: 14; V gene: TRBV6-1; D gene: NA; CDR3 DNA: TGTGCCAGCCGGACAAACAAGGTCAATCAGCCCCAGCATTTT; CDR3 protein: CASRTNKVNQPQHF
clone size: NA; J gene: TRBJ2-7; CDR3 length: 16; V gene: TRBV23-1; D gene: NA; CDR3 DNA: TGCGCCAGCAGTCACCCGGCGTTCTCCCTATCCTACGAGCAGTACTTC; CDR3 protein: CASSHPAFSLSYEQYF
clone size: NA; J gene: TRBJ2-4; CDR3 length: 18; V gene: TRBV4-1; D gene: NA; CDR3 DNA: TGCGCCAGCAGCCAAGATCCCGTGGGGGCGGGGGCCAAAAACATTCAGTACTTC; CDR3 protein: CASSQDPVGAGAKNIQYF
clone size: few; J gene: TRBJ2-7; CDR3 length: 12; V gene: TRBV10-3; D gene: NA; CDR3 DNA: TGTGCCATCAGTGACATCAGTGACGAGCAGTACTTC; CDR3 protein: CAISDISDEQYF
clone size: NA; J gene: TRBJ1-1; CDR3 length: 12; V gene: TRBV19; D gene: NA; CDR3 DNA: TGTGCCAGTAGTAGACAGAACACTGAAGCTTTCTTT; CDR3 protein: CASSRQNTEAFF
clone size: NA; J gene: TRBJ2-5; CDR3 length: 14; V gene: TRBV11-3; D gene: TRBD1; CDR3 DNA: TGTGCCAGCAGCTTGGGACAGGGCCACGAGACCCAGTACTTC; CDR3 protein: CASSLGQGHETQYF
clone size: few; J gene: TRBJ1-1; CDR3 length: 14; V gene: TRBV9; D gene: NA; CDR3 DNA: TGTGCCAGCAGCCCGAGTACAGTGAACACTGAAGCTTTCTTT; CDR3 protein: CASSPSTVNTEAFF
clone size: medium-sized; J gene: TRBJ1-4; CDR3 length: 14; V gene: TRBV27; D gene: NA; CDR3 DNA: TGTGCCAGTAGCTCCAGGGGATCTAATGAAAAACTGTTTTTT; CDR3 protein: CASSSRGSNEKLFF
clone size: NA; J gene: TRBJ1-3; CDR3 length: 14; V gene: TRBV20-1; D gene: NA; CDR3 DNA: TGCAGTGCAGACCCCGGGGGTAATCGGAACACCATATATTTT; CDR3 protein: CSADPGGNRNTIYF
clone size: NA; J gene: TRBJ2-5; CDR3 length: 13; V gene: TRBV5-1; D gene: NA; CDR3 DNA: TGCGCCAGCAGCTGGGTCGGTGGGGAGACCCAGTACTTC; CDR3 protein: CASSWVGGETQYF
clone size: NA; J gene: TRBJ2-7; CDR3 length: 15; V gene: TRBV5-4; D gene: NA; CDR3 DNA: TGTGCCAGCAGCCGCCCGGGACGGCACAATGGCGAGCAGTACTTC; CDR3 protein: CASSRPGRHNGEQYF
clone size: medium-sized; J gene: TRBJ1-2; CDR3 length: 12; V gene: TRBV20-1; D gene: NA; CDR3 DNA: TGCAGTGGTTCTGGGGAGGGCATGGGCTACACCTTC; CDR3 protein: CSGSGEGMGYTF
clone size: few; J gene: TRBJ2-1; CDR3 length: 15; V gene: TRBV6-1; D gene: NA; CDR3 DNA: TGTGCCAGCACTATAGTCGGGGACGCCTACAATGAGCAGTTCTTC; CDR3 protein: CASTIVGDAYNEQFF
clone size: medium-sized; J gene: TRBJ1-1; CDR3 length: 13; V gene: TRBV2; D gene: TRBD1; CDR3 DNA: TGTGCCAGCAGTGCCCGGACAGGGGCATGGGCTTTCTTT; CDR3 protein: CASSARTGAWAFF
clone size: NA; J gene: TRBJ1-2; CDR3 length: 15; V gene: TRBV18; D gene: NA; CDR3 DNA: TGTGCCAGCTCACCCGAACCGGACGGATCTTATGGCTACACCTTC; CDR3 protein: CASSPEPDGSYGYTF
clone size: NA; J gene: TRBJ2-7; CDR3 length: 11; V gene: TRBV2; D gene: TRBD1; CDR3 DNA: TGTGCCAGCCAGGGGGTCTACGAGCAGTACTTC; CDR3 protein: CASQGVYEQYF
clone size: few; J gene: TRBJ1-2; CDR3 length: 12; V gene: TRBV12-3/TRBV12-4; D gene: NA; CDR3 DNA: TGTGCCGCGGCGAGAGCTAACTATGGCTACACCTTC; CDR3 protein: CAAARANYGYTF
clone size: few; J gene: TRBJ1-2; CDR3 length: 13; V gene: TRBV11-1; D gene: NA; CDR3 DNA: TGTGCCAGCAGCCCCGGAGGAACCTATGGCTACACCTTC; CDR3 protein: CASSPGGTYGYTF
clone size: few; J gene: TRBJ2-3; CDR3 length: 13; V gene: TRBV7-9; D gene: NA; CDR3 DNA: TGTGCCAGCAAGGCTAGCGGCACAGATACGCAGTATTTT; CDR3 protein: CASKASGTDTQYF
clone size: NA; J gene: TRBJ1-1; CDR3 length: 14; V gene: TRBV12-3/TRBV12-4; D gene: NA; CDR3 DNA: TGTGCCAGCAGTTTGGGGGGGCGGCAAACTGAAGCTTTCTTT; CDR3 protein: CASSLGGRQTEAFF
clone size: NA; J gene: TRBJ2-5; CDR3 length: 14; V gene: TRBV2; D gene: NA; CDR3 DNA: TGTGCCAGCAGTGAAGGCTGGACCAACCAGGCCCAGTACTTC; CDR3 protein: CASSEGWTNQAQYF
clone size: NA; J gene: TRBJ2-1; CDR3 length: 13; V gene: TRBV2; D gene: NA; CDR3 DNA: TGTGCCACCAAGGGGCGGATCTACAATGAGCAGTTCTTC; CDR3 protein: CATKGRIYNEQFF
clone size: NA; J gene: TRBJ2-5; CDR3 length: 11; V gene: TRBV12-3/TRBV12-4; D gene: NA; CDR3 DNA: TGTGCCAGCAGTTTCGAAGAGACCCAGTACTTC; CDR3 protein: CASSFEETQYF